The 31 T cell receptor beta chains given below trace back to one sample, sequenced in a study of T cell responses to AZD1222 COVID-19 vaccine. Repertoires were generated with immunoSEQ multiplex PCR, while TCRdb's copy carries only in-frame clones and drops some. This sample has 95,000 to 150,000 clones, with around 85% found just once. The sample here was peripheral blood, taken on day 0 of AZD1222 vaccination. The source of these receptors is an adult in good health.

This clone was observed a handful of times. The V gene is TRBV11-2, the J gene TRBJ2-7; 10 nucleotides align to TRBD1. CDR1 SGHAT and CDR2 FQNNGV come from the germline V gene. This CDR3 region has 15 residues. Trimming took 5 bases from V and 1 from J; bases not matched to a gene: 5. The CDR3 is CASSDDRGHSYEQYF. DNA of the CDR3: TGTGCCAGCAGCGATGACAGGGGGCATTCCTACGAGCAGTACTTC. The entire variable domain, with the rest obtained from reference TRBV11-2 and TRBJ2-7, is as follows: EAGVAQSPRYKIIEKRQSVAFWCNPISGHATLYWYQQILGQGPKLLIQFQNNGVVDDSQLPKDRFSAERLKGVDSTLKIQPAKLEDSAVYLCASSDDRGHSYEQYFGPGTRLTVT.

In this sample, this clone turned up once. The chain is built from TRBV28 and TRBJ2-1, with TRBD1 matching 9 bases. This CDR3 contains 20 residues. Germline values: CDR1 MDHEN, CDR2 SYDVKM. After removal of 3 bases from V and 0 bases from J, the junction contained 15 bases not matched to a gene. Here the CDR3 reads CASSFSKQGAYVGSYNEQFF. The CDR3 DNA reads TGTGCCAGCAGTTTCTCCAAACAGGGGGCTTATGTTGGCTCCTACAATGAGCAGTTCTTC.

The chain uses TRBV9 and TRBJ1-5; TRBD1 is a possible D gene (6 bases). CDR3 length: 15 amino acids. V was cut by 2 bases and J by 4 bases, with 13 bases left in between. The germline V gene has CDR1 SGDLS and CDR2 YYNGEE. In DNA form, the CDR3 reads TGTGCCAGCAGCGTCCTTGGGGACAAAAATCAGCCCCAGCATTTT. Translated, it gives CASSVLGDKNQPQHF.

The chain is built from TRBV15 and TRBJ2-7, with 10 bases that match TRBD1. V shed 1 base, J shed 4 bases, and the junction held 4 bases outside the gene matches. This CDR3 has 15 residues. Per germline, CDR1 LNHNV and CDR2 YYDKDF (reference sequence). CDR3 loop: CATSRADRGRYEQYF. DNA for the CDR3: TGTGCCACCAGCAGAGCCGACAGGGGGCGTTACGAGCAGTACTTC. Variable domain in full (rest from reference TRBV15 and TRBJ2-7): DAMVIQNPRYQVTQFGKPVTLSCSQTLNHNVMYWYQQKSSQAPKLLFHYYDKDFNNEADTPDNFQSRRPNTSFCFLDIRSPGLGDTAMYLCATSRADRGRYEQYFGPGTRLTVT.

The rearrangement joins TRBV12-3 or TRBV12-4 to TRBJ1-1; no reliable D call. CDR3 length: 12 amino acids. The V end was cut by 2 bases, the J end by 7 bases, with 8 bases between. CDR3 protein: CASSLIGNEAFF. Here the CDR3 DNA reads TGTGCCAGCAGTTTAATAGGTAATGAAGCTTTCTTT.

This clone has only one observation. The chain employs TRBV10-3 and TRBJ1-1; D possibly corresponds to TRBD1 (5 bases). This CDR3 is 11 amino acids long. Germline assignment: CDR1 ENHRY and CDR2 SYGVKD. The V end was cut by 7 bases, the J end by 11 bases, with 14 bases between. CDR3 sequence: CAITSRGTAFF. The CDR3 coding sequence is TGTGCCATCACATCCCGGGGGACGGCTTTCTTT.

The chain has TRBV7-9 and TRBJ2-7; 8 bases agree with TRBD1. Looked up from germline, CDR1 is SEHNR and CDR2 is FQNEAQ (reference sequence). The CDR3 covers 18 residues. The trim removed 3 bases at V and 4 bases at J, leaving 17 bases unmatched. The CDR3 loop reads CASSFSTGAMPNDYEQYF. The CDR3 DNA sequence: TGTGCCAGCAGCTTCTCGACAGGGGCCATGCCTAATGATTACGAGCAGTACTTC.

The chain combines TRBV11-1 with TRBJ1-1; D may be TRBD1 (5 bases). Trimming cost V 5 bases and J 9 bases, with 22 bases left between them. The CDR3 loop spans 15 amino acids. CDR1 is SGHAT and CDR2 is FQDESV in the germline V gene (reference sequence). The CDR3 region is CASSPWGGEAAKAFF. CDR3 in DNA: TGTGCCAGCAGCCCCTGGGGGGGTGAAGCCGCGAAAGCTTTCTTT.

The V gene is TRBV11-3, the J gene TRBJ2-2; D might be TRBD1 (6 bases). CDR1 is SGHNT and CDR2 is YENEEA in the germline V gene. Between the trimmed V and J ends, which lost 3 bases and 3 bases, there was a span of 8 bases. This CDR3 region has 14 residues. The CDR3 loop reads CASSFGQYTGELFF. CDR3 coding DNA: TGTGCCAGCAGCTTTGGACAGTACACCGGGGAGCTGTTTTTT.

The chain employs TRBV2 and TRBJ2-7, with D possibly being TRBD2 (5 bases). With 5 bases removed from V and 1 base from J, the gap between germline ends came to 12 bases. Germline V gene data show CDR1 as SNHLY and CDR2 as FYNNEI. This CDR3 is built from 14 residues. The CDR3, as DNA: TGTGCCAGCAGTACCACTAGGAGGTCCTACGAGCAGTACTTC. It yields the protein CASSTTRRSYEQYF.

The rearrangement uses TRBV7-7 and TRBJ1-1, with D possibly matching TRBD1 (5 bases). With 4 bases removed from V and 2 bases from J, the gap between germline ends came to 14 bases. Germline values: CDR1 SSHAT, CDR2 FNYEAQ (reference sequence). The CDR3 totals 15 residues. For the CDR3, the DNA is TGTGCCAGCAGCTGGGGTGGACAATCCAACACTGAAGCTTTCTTT. Its translation: CASSWGGQSNTEAFF.

The rearrangement links TRBV5-4 to TRBJ2-7, with D perhaps assigned TRBD1 or TRBD2 (6 bases each). Germline V CDR1 and CDR2: SGHNT, YYREEE (reference sequence). Trimming took off 1 base at V and 5 bases at J, with 10 bases between the two ends. The CDR3 is 13 amino acids. Written as DNA, the CDR3 is TGTGCCAGCAGCTTGATCGGGGGCCACGAGCAGTACTTC. Its protein is CASSLIGGHEQYF.

The chain combines TRBV18 with TRBJ1-1; a possible D gene is TRBD1 (6 bases). Trimming took off 2 bases at V and 8 bases at J, with 15 bases between the two ends. From germline, CDR1 is KGHSH and CDR2 LQKENI. The CDR3 is 14 amino acids. The CDR3 DNA reads as TGTGCCAGCTCACCATTGGGGGGCGATGGAGAAGCTTTCTTT. Translated: CASSPLGGDGEAFF. Based on the CDR3 plus reference TRBV18 and TRBJ1-1, the full variable domain is NAGVMQNPRHLVRRRGQEARLRCSPMKGHSHVYWYRQLPEEGLKFMVYLQKENIIDESGMPKERFSAEFPKEGPSILRIQQVVRGDSAAYFCASSPLGGDGEAFFGQGTRLTVV.

The chain joins TRBV6-2 or TRBV6-3 to TRBJ1-1, with unresolved D. The CDR3 extends over 12 amino acids. Germline V gene data show CDR1 as MNHEY and CDR2 as SVGEGT. Trimming took off 4 bases at V and 1 base at J, with 4 bases between the two ends. The CDR3 nucleotides read TGTGCCAGCAGTTGGGAGAACACTGAAGCTTTCTTT. Encoded protein: CASSWENTEAFF.

This CDR3 reads CASSFLQSSGNTIYF. CDR3 sequence (DNA): TGTGCCAGCAGTTTCTTGCAGAGCTCTGGAAACACCATATATTTT. The chain carries TRBV28 and TRBJ1-3, with D unresolved. Germline CDR1 is MDHEN and CDR2 is SYDVKM. The CDR3 has 15 amino acids. The V gene lost 3 bases and the J gene lost 0 bases, with 9 bases spanning the gap.

This clone occurred once. The rearrangement joins TRBV28 to TRBJ2-7; 7 bases align to TRBD1. The junction had 7 bases not matched to a gene; V was cut back by 1 base and J by 7 bases. The CDR3 is 14 residues long. CDR1 and CDR2 (germline): MDHEN, SYDVKM. CDR3 bases: TGTGCCAGCAGTTTATCGGGACAGATTAAAGAGCAGTACTTC. This sequence encodes CASSLSGQIKEQYF.

The CDR3, as DNA: TGTGCCACCAGCAGAGATCGGATAGGGGATGAGCAGTTCTTC. This translates into CATSRDRIGDEQFF. The rearrangement uses TRBV15 and TRBJ2-1; perhaps TRBD1 as D (5 bases). The V end lost 0 bases, the J end lost 8 bases, and 11 bases lay between the germline ends. The germline gives CDR1 LNHNV, CDR2 YYDKDF (reference sequence). CDR3 length: 14 amino acids.

This chain connects TRBV28 to TRBJ2-3, with TRBD2 identical over 9 bases. The CDR3 contains 14 residues. V shed 7 bases, J shed 9 bases, and the junction held 11 bases outside the gene matches. Germline CDR1 is MDHEN and CDR2 is SYDVKM. The CDR3 spells CASTMRGGLRTQYF. The CDR3 nucleotides are TGTGCCAGCACCATGCGGGGGGGCCTACGGACGCAGTATTTT.

V is TRBV4-1 and J is TRBJ2-3; 10 bases line up with TRBD2. The CDR3 extends over 16 amino acids. The germline V gene has CDR1 MGHRA and CDR2 YSYEKL. Trimming at V came to 0 bases and at J to 8 bases, leaving 8 bases not matched to a gene. The CDR3 DNA is TGCGCCAGCAGCCAAGATTTAAGCGGGGGGGCCAGTACGCAGTATTTT. Translated, it gives CASSQDLSGGASTQYF.

This chain connects TRBV5-4 to TRBJ1-6, with D unclear. V was trimmed by 0 bases and J by 13 bases, leaving 8 bases between them. Germline-derived CDR1 and CDR2 are SGHNT and YYREEE (reference sequence). CDR3 size: 12 residues. Here the CDR3 reads CASSLVGGPLHF. CDR3 nucleotide sequence: TGTGCCAGCAGCTTGGTAGGAGGGCCCCTCCACTTT.

V gene TRBV27 combines with J gene TRBJ1-6; 8 nucleotides agree with TRBD1. The CDR3 length is 16 residues. Losses at the gene ends were 6 bases for V and 2 bases for J; bases not matched to a gene: 6. Germline V gives CDR1 MNHEY, CDR2 SMNVEV (reference sequence). This chain's CDR3 is CASSRTGRTYNSPLHF. The DNA of the CDR3 is TGTGCCAGCAGCCGGACAGGGAGAACCTATAATTCACCCCTCCACTTT.

The V call is TRBV11-1, the J call TRBJ1-2; D is perhaps TRBD1 (6 bases). The V gene's germline CDR1 is SGHAT and CDR2 FQDESV (reference sequence). This CDR3 region has 13 residues. Trimming took 1 base from V and 6 from J, leaving 9 bases between them. The DNA for the CDR3 is TGTGCCAGCAGCTTAGGTCCAGGGGATGGCTACACCTTC. This gives the protein CASSLGPGDGYTF.

The rearrangement uses TRBV19 and TRBJ2-7, with a tentative D call TRBD1 (6 bases). V was shortened by 5 bases and J by 7 bases, with 15 bases between the two germline ends. This CDR3 is 13 amino acids long. Germline assignment: CDR1 LNHDA and CDR2 SQIVND (reference sequence). CDR3 bases: TGTGCCAGTAGTGCCAGGGGTAGGCCTGAGCAGTACTTC. This sequence encodes CASSARGRPEQYF.

This clone showed up just a few times. The V call is TRBV30, the J call TRBJ2-7, with a tentative D call TRBD2 (5 bases). Trimming removed 5 bases from V and 2 bases from J, with 10 bases in between. The CDR3 consists of 12 residues. CDR1 is GTSNPN, CDR2 SVGIG, per germline (reference sequence). CDR3 sequence: CAWSRGTYEQYF. For the CDR3, the DNA is TGTGCCTGGTCTCGGGGAACCTACGAGCAGTACTTC.

The CDR3, as DNA: TGTGCCAGCAGGGACGGGAGGAATTCACCCCTCCACTTT. Residues: CASRDGRNSPLHF. The chain employs TRBV6-5 and TRBJ1-6, with D unclear. V shed 6 bases and J shed 7 bases, with 10 bases lying between them. CDR1 MNHEY and CDR2 SVGAGI come from the germline V gene. This CDR3 is 13 amino acids long.

The gene calls are TRBV5-4 and TRBJ1-2; D unclear. The CDR3 extends over 17 amino acids. Trimming took off 0 bases at V and 0 bases at J, with 15 bases between the two ends. The V gene's germline CDR1 is SGHNT and CDR2 YYREEE (reference sequence). The CDR3 DNA is TGTGCCAGCAGCTTGGGAGGAGCAGGCCCAGCTAACTATGGCTACACCTTC. Amino acid sequence: CASSLGGAGPANYGYTF.

The gene calls are TRBV19 and TRBJ2-5; D is undetermined. The V gene lost 6 bases and the J gene lost 5 bases, with 19 bases spanning the gap. CDR1 and CDR2 (germline): LNHDA, SQIVND (reference sequence). The CDR3 spans 15 residues. The CDR3 reads CASRPSDWGPETQYF. CDR3 DNA: TGTGCCAGTAGACCTTCAGACTGGGGTCCGGAGACCCAGTACTTC.

V is TRBV6-4 and J is TRBJ2-1, with 12 bases lining up with TRBD2. V lost 5 bases to trimming and J lost 8 bases; unmatched junction nucleotides: 4. CDR3 length: 14 residues. Germline CDR1 MRHNA, CDR2 SNTAGT. In DNA form, the CDR3 reads TGTGCCAGCAGTCCTAGCGGGGGGGCCGATGAGCAGTTCTTC. This gives the protein CASSPSGGADEQFF.

V is TRBV28 and J is TRBJ2-1; no firm D call. This CDR3 is built from 14 residues. The germline V and J ends were trimmed by 5 bases and 6 bases, with 14 bases remaining between them. Germline lookup yields CDR1 MDHEN and CDR2 SYDVKM. The chain's CDR3 is CASSPARRANEQFF. The CDR3 bases are TGTGCCAGCAGTCCGGCCCGTAGGGCCAATGAGCAGTTCTTC.

V is TRBV2 and J is TRBJ2-1; D is possibly TRBD1 or TRBD2 (5 bases each). This CDR3 region has 13 residues. Germline V CDR1 and CDR2: SNHLY, FYNNEI. V was pared by 9 bases and J by 6 bases, with 15 bases between. CDR3 nucleotides: TGTGCCAGACCGGGACCTGGGGGCAATGAGCAGTTCTTC. This encodes CARPGPGGNEQFF. The full variable domain, with the rest looked up from reference TRBV2 and TRBJ2-1, is EPEVTQTPSHQVTQMGQEVILRCVPISNHLYFYWYRQILGQKVEFLVSFYNNEISEKSEIFDDQFSVERPDGSNFTLKIRSTKLEDSAMYFCARPGPGGNEQFFGPGTRLTVL.

V gene TRBV13 combines with J gene TRBJ1-2; 9 bases map to TRBD1. The V and J ends lost 4 bases and 4 bases, in that order; junction bases with no gene match: 4. The CDR3 is made up of 14 amino acids. The V gene's germline CDR1 is PRHDT and CDR2 FYEKMQ (reference sequence). The CDR3 spells CASSSTGGFYGYTF. CDR3 DNA: TGTGCCAGCAGCTCGACAGGGGGGTTCTATGGCTACACCTTC.